This passage covers 30 T cell receptor beta chains from one sample sequenced in a study of T cell responses to AZD1222 COVID-19 vaccine. Measured with immunoSEQ multiplex PCR; TCRdb has only the in-frame clones, and not every one. The sample holds roughly 120,000 clones, around 86% seen once. Sequenced here: peripheral blood, sampled on day 0 of AZD1222 vaccination. Receptors were obtained from an adult in good health.

The chain couples TRBV5-4 to TRBJ2-7, with 7 bases identical to TRBD2. There are 14 residues in the CDR3. Trimming took 4 bases from V and 7 from J; bases not matched to a gene: 11. Germline CDR1 reads SGHNT; CDR2 reads YYREEE (reference sequence). CDR3 region: CASSRDYSSGEQYF. The CDR3 nucleotides are TGTGCCAGCAGCCGGGACTACTCCTCGGGGGAGCAGTACTTC.

The rearrangement joins TRBV19 to TRBJ1-1; tentatively, D is TRBD1 (5 bases). In germline, CDR1 is LNHDA, CDR2 SQIVND (reference sequence). The CDR3 runs 15 residues. V lost 4 bases, J lost 2 bases, and 14 bases lay in between. CDR3 residues: CASSTLMTVNTEAFF. The CDR3 coding sequence is TGTGCCAGTAGTACACTGATGACAGTCAACACTGAAGCTTTCTTT.

The chain employs TRBV4-3 and TRBJ2-7; the match to TRBD2 covers 8 bases. With 1 base clipped from V and 2 bases from J, the junction kept 7 bases outside the gene matches. The CDR3 spans 16 residues. The V gene's germline CDR1 is LGHNA and CDR2 YSLEER. In nucleotides, the CDR3 is TGCGCCAGCAGCCAAGGGACTAGCAGTAACCCCTACGAGCAGTACTTC. Translation gives CASSQGTSSNPYEQYF.

The CDR3 nucleotides are TGTGCCAGCAGCCGGTACCAGGGGAAAAGAACTGAAGCTTTCTTT. It codes for CASSRYQGKRTEAFF. J is TRBJ1-1 and V is TRBV7-9, with D perhaps matching TRBD1 (6 bases). The germline V gene has CDR1 SEHNR and CDR2 FQNEAQ (reference sequence). The CDR3 totals 15 residues. The germline V and J ends were trimmed by 5 bases and 5 bases, with 18 bases remaining between them.

The chain uses TRBV12-3 or TRBV12-4 and TRBJ1-6; perhaps TRBD1 as D (6 bases). The CDR3 has 13 amino acids. Trimming took off 7 bases at V and 8 bases at J, with 12 bases between the two ends. The CDR3 region is CASNRGDYSPLHF. The CDR3 region has the DNA TGTGCCAGCAATAGGGGGGATTATTCACCCCTCCACTTT.

The chain employs TRBV12-3 or TRBV12-4 and TRBJ1-5; tentatively, D is TRBD1 (5 bases). The CDR3 runs to 13 residues. Trimming cost V 1 base and J 7 bases, with 8 bases left between them. The DNA of the CDR3 is TGTGCCAGCAGTTTAGTGGGACGGCAGCCCCAGCATTTT. As protein: CASSLVGRQPQHF.

The V gene is TRBV6-2 or TRBV6-3, the J gene TRBJ1-1; the D gene is possibly TRBD1 (6 bases). V was clipped by 6 bases and J by 3 bases, with 14 bases between them. Germline V gene lookup returns CDR1 MNHEY and CDR2 SVGEGT. The CDR3 contains 14 residues. The CDR3 region has the DNA TGTGCCAGCAGCCTCTACAGGGCCTACACTGAAGCTTTCTTT. It encodes CASSLYRAYTEAFF.

On this clone: The same CDR3 arises from other DNA sequences in this sample as well. CDR3 bases: TGTGCCACCAGCAGAGACCGAAATCAGCCCCAGCATTTT. This codes for CATSRDRNQPQHF. V gene TRBV15 combines with J gene TRBJ1-5; D not resolved. Germline CDR1 LNHNV, CDR2 YYDKDF (reference sequence). Between the trimmed V and J ends, which lost 0 bases and 4 bases, there was a span of 4 bases. This CDR3 spans 13 amino acids.

This chain links TRBV12-5 with TRBJ2-3, with 7 bases that match TRBD1. CDR3 length equals 16 residues. The trim removed 3 bases at V and 0 bases at J, leaving 6 bases unmatched. CDR1 is LGHNT, CDR2 FRNRAP, per germline. The CDR3 here is CASGLRGGSSTDTQYF. The CDR3 DNA is TGTGCTAGTGGTTTACGAGGGGGCTCGAGCACAGATACGCAGTATTTT. Based on the CDR3 plus reference TRBV12-5 and TRBJ2-3, the full variable domain is DARVTQTPRHKVTEMGQEVTMRCQPILGHNTVFWYRQTMMQGLELLAYFRNRAPLDDSGMPKDRFSAEMPDATLATLKIQPSEPRDSAVYFCASGLRGGSSTDTQYFGPGTRLTVL.

This clone showed up just once. The V and J genes are TRBV19 and TRBJ1-4; a possible D gene is TRBD1 (6 bases). Looked up from germline, CDR1 is LNHDA and CDR2 is SQIVND (reference sequence). The CDR3 is 15 residues long. DNA for the CDR3: TGTGGCTCTCGAACGGGCGGGGGGGCAGGCGAAAAACTGTTTTTT. Residues: CGSRTGGGAGEKLFF.

This rearrangement joins TRBV4-3 to TRBJ1-1; 8 bases map to TRBD1. V shed 3 bases, J shed 1 base, and the junction held 4 bases outside the gene matches. CDR1 and CDR2 from the germline V gene are LGHNA and YSLEER. The CDR3 is 15 amino acids. The DNA for the CDR3 is TGCGCCAGCAGCCACCCGACAGGGGAGAACACTGAAGCTTTCTTT. Translation gives CASSHPTGENTEAFF.

The chain joins TRBV5-1 to TRBJ2-2; perhaps TRBD1 as D (5 bases). The length of the CDR3 is 15 residues. Germline V gene data show CDR1 as SGHRS and CDR2 as YFSETQ. V was shortened by 4 bases and J by 1 base, with 11 bases between the two germline ends. CDR3 sequence reads: CASSQDRLNTGELFF. The CDR3 DNA sequence: TGCGCCAGCAGCCAAGACAGATTGAACACCGGGGAGCTGTTTTTT. Full variable domain (remainder filled in from reference TRBV5-1 and TRBJ2-2): KAGVTQTPRYLIKTRGQQVTLSCSPISGHRSVSWYQQTPGQGLQFLFEYFSETQRNKGNFPGRFSGRQFSNSRSEMNVSTLELGDSALYLCASSQDRLNTGELFFGEGSRLTVL.

This chain links TRBV19 with TRBJ2-3; 15 positions agree with TRBD2. The germline CDR1 and CDR2 sequences are LNHDA and SQIVND (reference sequence). Trimming removed 10 bases from V and 3 bases from J; junction bases left unmatched: 5. The CDR3 is 15 residues long. CDR3 in amino acids: CATHGTSGGTDTQYF. Here the CDR3 DNA reads TGTGCCACTCACGGGACTAGCGGGGGGACAGATACGCAGTATTTT.

This clone was seen a single time. Other DNA sequences in this sample translate to the same CDR3. V usage is TRBV18 and J usage is TRBJ1-1; D uncertain. Germline V lookup: CDR1 KGHSH, CDR2 LQKENI. The ends were cut back, 3 bases at V and 5 bases at J, with 7 bases in the middle. This CDR3 region has 12 residues. The CDR3 DNA sequence: TGTGCCAGCTCACCGGGAGCGACTGAAGCTTTCTTT. It yields the protein CASSPGATEAFF.

This chain uses TRBV9 with TRBJ2-3; D is uncertain. CDR1 is SGDLS, CDR2 YYNGEE, per germline. The length of the CDR3 is 13 residues. V shed 4 bases and J shed 2 bases, with 8 bases lying between them. The CDR3 sequence: CASSPRPTDTQYF. The CDR3 nucleotides read TGTGCCAGCAGCCCCCGCCCCACAGATACGCAGTATTTT. The full variable domain, with the rest looked up from reference TRBV9 and TRBJ2-3, is DSGVTQTPKHLITATGQRVTLRCSPRSGDLSVYWYQQSLDQGLQFLIQYYNGEERAKGNILERFSAQQFPDLHSELNLSSLELGDSALYFCASSPRPTDTQYFGPGTRLTVL.

The V call is TRBV19, the J call TRBJ1-6; D unresolved. The length of the CDR3 is 14 residues. V dropped 3 bases and J dropped 1 base, with 4 bases sitting between them. Germline CDR1 LNHDA, CDR2 SQIVND (reference sequence). CDR3 sequence (DNA): TGTGCCAGTAGTATTACGTCCTATAATTCACCCCTCCACTTT. Translating it yields CASSITSYNSPLHF.

V is TRBV19 and J is TRBJ1-1; TRBD1 agrees at 7 bases. Per germline, CDR1 LNHDA and CDR2 SQIVND (reference sequence). The CDR3 runs 14 residues. V shed 6 bases, J shed 0 bases, and the junction held 4 bases outside the gene matches. The CDR3 DNA follows: TGTGCCAGTAGACTGACAGGGATGAACACTGAAGCTTTCTTT. Encoded protein: CASRLTGMNTEAFF. The entire variable domain, with the rest obtained from reference TRBV19 and TRBJ1-1, is as follows: DGGITQSPKYLFRKEGQNVTLSCEQNLNHDAMYWYRQDPGQGLRLIYYSQIVNDFQKGDIAEGYSVSREKKESFPLTVTSAQKNPTAFYLCASRLTGMNTEAFFGQGTRLTVV.

The chain carries TRBV2 and TRBJ2-2; no clear D. CDR1 SNHLY and CDR2 FYNNEI come from the germline V gene. Trimming removed 6 bases from V and 7 bases from J, with 15 bases in between. There are 14 residues in the CDR3. CDR3 sequence reads: CASRPLSSGGELFF. DNA for the CDR3: TGTGCCAGCAGGCCCCTGAGTTCCGGCGGGGAGCTGTTTTTT.

V usage is TRBV9 and J usage is TRBJ2-3, with 7 bases lining up with TRBD2. There are 14 residues in the CDR3. The junction had 6 bases not matched to a gene; V was cut back by 3 bases and J by 5 bases. The V gene's germline CDR1 is SGDLS and CDR2 YYNGEE. The CDR3 sequence: CASSASGGGDTQYF. Here the CDR3 DNA reads TGTGCCAGCAGCGCCTCGGGCGGGGGAGATACGCAGTATTTT.

The chain links TRBV6-1 to TRBJ2-1; TRBD2 matches at 7 bases. With 2 bases clipped from V and 5 bases from J, the junction kept 12 bases outside the gene matches. Per germline, CDR1 MNHNS and CDR2 SASEGT. There are 17 residues in the CDR3. The CDR3 coding sequence is TGTGCCAGCAGTGAACCCACGGGAGGTTTGGGCAACAATGAGCAGTTCTTC. Amino acids: CASSEPTGGLGNNEQFF.

J is TRBJ2-7 and V is TRBV27, with 7 nucleotides matching TRBD2. The V and J ends lost 5 bases and 6 bases, in that order; junction bases with no gene match: 13. The germline V gene has CDR1 MNHEY and CDR2 SMNVEV (reference sequence). This CDR3 is 15 amino acids long. The CDR3 coding sequence is TGTGCCAGCAGTCCGGTGTTGGGGGGGATAGGCGAGCAGTACTTC. Protein: CASSPVLGGIGEQYF.

The chain joins TRBV6-5 to TRBJ2-5; the match to TRBD2 covers 8 bases. Germline V gene data show CDR1 as MNHEY and CDR2 as SVGAGI. V dropped 8 bases and J dropped 5; count of bases not matched to a gene: 13. The CDR3 totals 15 residues. In nucleotides, the CDR3 is TGTGCCAGCGGATCCCTAGCCGGGGGGGGTGAGACCCAGTACTTC. This sequence encodes CASGSLAGGGETQYF.

This clone was found a few times. The chain joins TRBV4-3 to TRBJ1-2, with a tentative D call TRBD1 (6 bases). V lost 5 bases, J lost 2 bases, and 12 bases lay in between. CDR1 is LGHNA and CDR2 is YSLEER in the germline V gene. This CDR3 is built from 14 residues. CDR3 in DNA: TGCGCCAGCAGCGCCGGTGGGGGCAACTATGGCTACACCTTC. Its protein product is CASSAGGGNYGYTF.

The chain has TRBV27 and TRBJ1-2; no reliable D call. The CDR3 runs 13 residues. V lost 3 bases, J lost 8 bases, and 13 bases lay in between. Germline V gives CDR1 MNHEY, CDR2 SMNVEV (reference sequence). The CDR3 spells CASSFVGAEGYTF. The CDR3 nucleotides read TGTGCCAGCAGTTTCGTAGGTGCGGAAGGCTACACCTTC.

The chain employs TRBV6-2 or TRBV6-3 and TRBJ1-1, with D unclear. Trimming cost V 6 bases and J 4 bases, with 12 bases left between them. Germline values: CDR1 MNHEY, CDR2 SVGEGT. This CDR3 region has 13 residues. The CDR3 DNA is TGTGCCAGCAGCCGAATGGGGAGCACTGAAGCTTTCTTT. Protein product: CASSRMGSTEAFF.

A few counts support this clone. The gene calls are TRBV5-1 and TRBJ2-7; 15 positions match TRBD2. Germline V gene lookup returns CDR1 SGHRS and CDR2 YFSETQ. V trimming: 2 bases; J trimming: 1 base; junction bases outside the gene matches: 4. CDR3 length equals 17 residues. DNA for the CDR3: TGCGCCAGCAGCTTCGGACTAGCGGGGGGGTTATCCTACGAGCAGTACTTC. This sequence encodes CASSFGLAGGLSYEQYF.

This clone was counted once. The chain is built from TRBV9 and TRBJ1-6; a possible D gene is TRBD1 (5 bases). Trimming cost V 4 bases and J 0 bases, with 8 bases left between them. The CDR3 runs 15 residues. CDR1 SGDLS and CDR2 YYNGEE come from the germline V gene. CDR3 sequence reads: CASSPRGSYNSPLHF. DNA for the CDR3: TGTGCCAGCAGCCCTAGGGGCTCCTATAATTCACCCCTCCACTTT.

Only a few counts were recorded for this clone. The genes are TRBV27 and TRBJ1-1; perhaps TRBD1 as D (6 bases). V was cut by 2 bases and J by 2 bases, with 15 bases left in between. CDR1 MNHEY and CDR2 SMNVEV come from the germline V gene (reference sequence). The CDR3 extends over 16 amino acids. The CDR3 bases are TGTGCCAGCAGTTTAGGGTGGGGGCGGGTAAACACTGAAGCTTTCTTT. Translating gives CASSLGWGRVNTEAFF.

The chain recombines TRBV1 with TRBJ1-5. TRBV1 is tagged as a pseudogene. The CDR3 loop spans 18 amino acids. The CDR3 DNA reads TGCACCAGCAGCCAAATCGGTCATAGTGTAGCACCCTCACAGCCCCAGCATTTT. Protein sequence: CTSSQIGHSVAPSQPQHF.

V is TRBV2 and J is TRBJ2-7; D is perhaps TRBD1 (5 bases). The CDR3 length is 16 residues. Trimming pared 3 bases from V and 2 bases from J, leaving 17 bases between. Looked up from germline, CDR1 is SNHLY and CDR2 is FYNNEI. CDR3: CASSEIPDSFAYEQYF. DNA for the CDR3: TGTGCCAGCAGTGAGATTCCAGACAGCTTCGCCTACGAGCAGTACTTC.